Sequencing of this T cell receptor (beta chain) was carried out in a study of blood T cell repertoires in COVID-19. Whole-study context: Both acute and convalescent COVID-19 samples were obtained from the United States, Italy and Spain. PBMCs, B-cell-depleted T cells, or T cells were the source of the cDNA or gDNA that made up the material.

There are 14 residues in the CDR3. From germline, CDR1 is MNHEY and CDR2 SMNVEV (reference sequence). V dropped 4 bases and J dropped 2; count of bases not matched to a gene: 0. Under the authors' procedure: Nucleated cell counts were estimated from reference gene primer amplification. Sequencing was performed with immunoSEQ multiplex PCR; in TCRdb, only in-frame clones are kept and a portion is missing. D and trimming were read from the DNA, whereas the V and J calls and clone size are those reported in that table. This table has around 99,000 clones, around 84% appearing once. The sample comprised peripheral blood. The chain recombines TRBV27 with TRBJ2-7, with 12 positions matching TRBD1. The receptor was derived from a woman aged 80 or over with active or convalescent COVID-19. CDR3 amino acids: CASSWDRGPYEQYF. DNA of the CDR3: TGTGCCAGCAGTTGGGACAGGGGGCCCTACGAGCAGTACTTC.